The rows below give T cell receptor beta chains drawn from one sample of a study of human T cells and chemical hapten exposure. TCRdb passed the RACE reads through MiXCR, listing each CDR3 protein once. The sample has under 75,000 distinct CDR3 sequences, over 6.5% seen once. Source: whole blood, taken in connection with sensitization to the hapten diphenylcyclopropenone (DPC). These receptors originate from a woman aged 45-65 years with alopecia areata. Some clones in this sample may be carry-over from other donors' samples. CDR3s include the opening cysteine and the closing phenylalanine or tryptophan. The D gene is left open where the match is weak. The listing skips clone size in some rows; elsewhere it reads once, few, many or a size class.

clone_size d_call j_call v_call cdr3_nt cdr3_aa
. TRBD1 TRBJ1-2 TRBV20-1 TGCAGTGCTAGAGATGCCGTCCGGGACAGGGGTTTTTTCTATGGCTACACCTTC CSARDAVRDRGFFYGYTF
many . TRBJ1-5 TRBV2 TGTGCCAGCGTCCGAGACAGTAATCAGCCCCAGCATTTT CASVRDSNQPQHF
. . TRBJ1-1 TRBV7-9 TGTGCCAGCCAGTGGTCAACCGAAGCTTTCTTT CASQWSTEAFF
. . TRBJ2-4 TRBV5-6 TGTGCCAGCAGCTTGGAACCGGGGAAGGCCAAAAACATTCAGTACTTC CASSLEPGKAKNIQYF
many . TRBJ1-6 TRBV11-1 TGTGCCAGCAGCGGATGGACGGGTAATTCACCCCTCCACTTT CASSGWTGNSPLHF
few TRBD2 TRBJ2-1 TRBV29-1 TGCAGCGTTGGGGGTAGCGGGAGTTACAATGAGCAGTTCTTC CSVGGSGSYNEQFF
many . TRBJ2-5 TRBV30 TGTGCCTGGAGTACGTACCTAGGGCCCGACCGGCAGACCCAGTACTTC CAWSTYLGPDRQTQYF
few . TRBJ1-2 TRBV7-2 TGTGCCAGCAGTTACGCCGGGGCGCAGGTCTATGGCTACACCTTC CASSYAGAQVYGYTF
few . TRBJ2-5 TRBV7-2 TGTGCCAGCACCAACACTAGACAGGAGACCCAGTACTTC CASTNTRQETQYF
many . TRBJ2-1 TRBV12-3/TRBV12-4 TGTGCCAGCAGCCCCAGCGGAACTTCCGGGGATGAGCAGTTCTTC CASSPSGTSGDEQFF
few . TRBJ1-2 TRBV29-1 TGCAGCTTCCGACGACAGCATGGCTACACCTTC CSFRRQHGYTF
few TRBD1 TRBJ1-1 TRBV7-9 TGTGCCAGCAGCTCGCAACAGGGGGCGAACACTGAAGCTTTCTTT CASSSQQGANTEAFF
many . TRBJ1-4 TRBV2 TGTGCCAGCAGTGTAGTGGAAGAACTGTTTTTT CASSVVEELFF
few . TRBJ2-7 TRBV20-1 TGCAGTGTTAGAGACATATCCTACGAGCAGTACTTC CSVRDISYEQYF
. TRBD1 TRBJ2-2 TRBV9 TGTGCCAGCAGGCCTCCGGGACAGGAGAACACCGGGGAGCTGTTTTTT CASRPPGQENTGELFF
few TRBD1 TRBJ2-7 TRBV9 TGTGCCAATCAACCCCAGGGGGCCCCCTACGAGCAGTACTTC CANQPQGAPYEQYF
many TRBD1 TRBJ1-1 TRBV28 TGTGCCAGCAGTTTTGGGACAGGGGGCGAGAACACTGAAGCTTTCTTT CASSFGTGGENTEAFF
many . TRBJ1-2 TRBV30 TGTGCCTGGAGAGAAGGGGGGGACTATGGCTACACCTTC CAWREGGDYGYTF
few . TRBJ2-2 TRBV10-3 TGTGCCATCAGTGACTACAGGGAGAACACCGGGGAGCTGTTTTTT CAISDYRENTGELFF
. TRBD2 TRBJ2-7 TRBV4-2 TGTGCCAGCAGCCAGGGACTAGGGGACTACGAGCAGTACTTC CASSQGLGDYEQYF
few . TRBJ2-7 TRBV20-1 TGCAGTGCAACGGACGGCGAGCAGTACTTC CSATDGEQYF
. . TRBJ2-2 TRBV6-5 TGTGCCAGCAAAGTTGGCAACGCGAACACCGGGGAGCTGTTTTTT CASKVGNANTGELFF
few . TRBJ2-7 TRBV27 TGTGCCAGCTGGACCACCGGGACGGGCTCGAAGGAGCAGTACTTC CASWTTGTGSKEQYF
. . TRBJ2-3 TRBV7-2 TGTGCCAGCAGCCCACCCTTATCTAGCACAGATACGCAGTATTTT CASSPPLSSTDTQYF
many . TRBJ1-2 TRBV10-3 TGTGCCATCAGTGAGGTTCGAGGTTGGGACTATGGCTACACCTTC CAISEVRGWDYGYTF
few . TRBJ2-3 TRBV29-1 TGCAGCGTTGGGTTCTCCGGAGGTTCAGATACGCAGTATTTT CSVGFSGGSDTQYF
few . TRBJ2-1 TRBV20-1 TGCAGTGCTAGAGCGGTCGCAGGGGGGCACTCCTACAATGAGCAGTTCTTC CSARAVAGGHSYNEQFF
many TRBD1 TRBJ1-6 TRBV15 TGTGCCACCAGCAGACCCGGACAGGGACCGGATTCACCCCTCCACTTT CATSRPGQGPDSPLHF
. . TRBJ2-7 TRBV7-2 TGTGCCAGCAGCGGGGCACTCTACTTGGAGCAGTACTTC CASSGALYLEQYF
few . TRBJ2-2 TRBV6-1 TGTGCCAGCACCAGGAACCATTGGGACACCGGGGAGCTGTTTTTT CASTRNHWDTGELFF
. . TRBJ2-1 TRBV5-1 TGCGCCAGCAGCTGGCGCGGGGATGAGCAGTTCTTC CASSWRGDEQFF
few . TRBJ1-5 TRBV12-3/TRBV12-4 TGTGCCAGCAGTCCCTTGTCGGGCAATCAGCCCCAGCATTTT CASSPLSGNQPQHF
. . TRBJ2-7 TRBV7-2 TGTGCCAGCAGCTTAGACTTTTCGGGGGAGCAGTACTTC CASSLDFSGEQYF
few TRBD2 TRBJ2-5 TRBV19 TGTGCCAGTAGTATGGGACTAGCGGGGGGAGAGACCCAGTACTTC CASSMGLAGGETQYF
few TRBD1 TRBJ1-2 TRBV20-1 TGCAGTGCTAGAACGACAGGGAACTATGGCTACACCTTC CSARTTGNYGYTF
. TRBD2 TRBJ2-1 TRBV2 TGTGCCAGCAGAACGAGCGGGGGGGAGCAGTTCTTC CASRTSGGEQFF
. . TRBJ2-5 TRBV5-1 TGCGCCAGCAGCCTACGGGCCGGGGTAGAGGAGACCCAGTACTTC CASSLRAGVEETQYF
few . TRBJ2-3 TRBV20-1 TGCAGTGCTCAGGACAGCAGCACAGATACGCAGTATTTT CSAQDSSTDTQYF
few TRBD2 TRBJ2-3 TRBV15 TGTGCCACCAGCAGAGGGGGGAGACTAGCGGGAGGCACAGATACGCAGTATTTT CATSRGGRLAGGTDTQYF
. TRBD2 TRBJ2-1 TRBV6-2/TRBV6-3 TGTGCCATCAGACAGCTCCGGGGGAGCGGGAGGTCCTACAATGAGCAGTTCTTC CAIRQLRGSGRSYNEQFF
. TRBD2 TRBJ2-1 TRBV4-1 TGCGCCAGCAGCCCCCTTGGTCTAGCGGGGGGGCCGGGGAATGAGCAGTTCTTC CASSPLGLAGGPGNEQFF
. . TRBJ2-7 TRBV10-3 TGTGCCATCAGTGCACAGGGCTACGAGCAGTACTTC CAISAQGYEQYF
. . TRBJ2-3 TRBV4-3 TGCGCCAGCAGCCAGCACCAGCCGTGGGCCACAGATACGCAGTATTTT CASSQHQPWATDTQYF
few TRBD1 TRBJ1-1 TRBV6-5 TGTGCCAGCAGTTGGACAGGGGCGAACACTGAAGCTTTCTTT CASSWTGANTEAFF
. TRBD2 TRBJ2-1 TRBV3-1 TGTGCCAGCAGCTCCGGGACTAGCGGTTCCTACAATGAGCAGTTCTTC CASSSGTSGSYNEQFF
. . TRBJ1-5 TRBV28 TGTGCCAGCAGACGGGGCAATGAGCCCCAGCATTTT CASRRGNEPQHF